A selection of T cell receptor beta chains follows, all from one sample in a study of blood T cell repertoires in COVID-19. Assay used: immunoSEQ multiplex PCR; TCRdb lists only in-frame clones, some missing. Counted here are about 26,000 clones, roughly 82% occurring once; the ten biggest clones make up 1.8%. Specimen: peripheral blood. Receptors were obtained from a man older than 75 with active or convalescent COVID-19. CDR3s include the opening cysteine and the closing phenylalanine or tryptophan.

v_gene: TRBV9; j_gene: TRBJ2-1; CDR3aa: CASSVAPAGGGYNEQFF
v_gene: TRBV7-3; j_gene: TRBJ1-1; CDR3aa: CASSLDGQGMNTEAFF
v_gene: TRBV27; j_gene: TRBJ1-1; CDR3aa: CASSEPGGITEAFF
v_gene: TRBV5-4; j_gene: TRBJ1-2; CDR3aa: CASSLAFPGGHGYTF
v_gene: TRBV18; j_gene: TRBJ1-5; CDR3aa: CASSPGTGMNQPQHF
v_gene: TRBV11-2; j_gene: TRBJ2-7; CDR3aa: CASSLEAGNYEQYF
v_gene: TRBV4-1; j_gene: TRBJ1-2; CDR3aa: CASSQAGGADGYTF
v_gene: TRBV2; j_gene: TRBJ2-1; CDR3aa: CAVRAGPSSYNEQFF
v_gene: TRBV3-1/TRBV3-2; j_gene: TRBJ2-7; CDR3aa: CASSQMKQGTYEQYF
v_gene: TRBV2; j_gene: TRBJ2-2; CDR3aa: CAGSLRGTGELFF
v_gene: TRBV6-6; j_gene: TRBJ1-5; CDR3aa: CASSRTGGAGQPQHF
v_gene: TRBV7-2; j_gene: TRBJ1-3; CDR3aa: CASSPQGARGNTIYF
v_gene: TRBV5-1; j_gene: TRBJ1-2; CDR3aa: CASSFGGSGYTF
v_gene: TRBV6-5; j_gene: TRBJ2-3; CDR3aa: CASSPSASTDTQYF
v_gene: TRBV28; j_gene: TRBJ2-7; CDR3aa: CASSPVGTSGISYEQYF
v_gene: TRBV6-5; j_gene: TRBJ2-2; CDR3aa: CASSPIRRGMFF
v_gene: TRBV24-1; j_gene: TRBJ2-3; CDR3aa: CATSSGGTNTQYF
v_gene: TRBV6-5; j_gene: TRBJ2-2; CDR3aa: CASSYSTQGNSGELFF
v_gene: TRBV2; j_gene: TRBJ1-6; CDR3aa: CASSVEGRAPLHF
v_gene: TRBV3-1/TRBV3-2; j_gene: TRBJ2-3; CDR3aa: CASSLRTSGTDTQYF
v_gene: TRBV7-2; j_gene: TRBJ1-2; CDR3aa: CASSPYSQANYGYTF
v_gene: TRBV19; j_gene: TRBJ2-1; CDR3aa: CASSRSESSYNEQFF